These 4 T cell receptor beta chains came from one sample sequenced in a study of blood T cells in healthy people across ages. Sample-barcoded 5' priming and a J-beta primer mix drove a second PCR of about 6 to 11 cycles. One entry per CDR3 protein results from TCRdb running MiXCR on the 5' RACE reads. This table has roughly 1,000,000 distinct CDR3 sequences, roughly a quarter appearing once. The data also belong to a second study, concerning T cells of mothers and their children.

The sequenced sample was blood. These receptors all come from a girl aged 2 to 10 in good health.

In regard to this clonotype: Mismatch with germline at one junction end may stem from a read error. The chain joins TRBV18 to TRBJ2-4, with D tentatively TRBD1 (6 bases). Germline-derived CDR1 and CDR2 are KGHSH and LQKENI. This CDR3 has 13 amino acids. CDR3 amino acids: CASSMSGWDIRYF. CDR3 bases: TGTGCCAGCTCAATGTCAGGGTGGGACATTCGGTACTTC. The full variable domain, with the rest looked up from reference TRBV18 and TRBJ2-4, is NAGVMQNPRHLVRRRGQEARLRCSPMKGHSHVYWYRQLPEEGLKFMVYLQKENIIDESGMPKERFSAEFPKEGPSILRIQQVVRGDSAAYFCASSMSGWDIRYFGAGTRLSVL.

This clonotype was picked up a small number of times. A junction boundary mismatches the germline segment, possibly from a read error. V and J are TRBV4-3 and TRBJ2-2, with 10 bases fitting TRBD2. CDR3 length: 16 amino acids. Germline V lookup: CDR1 LGHNA, CDR2 YSLEER. The CDR3 is CVSSQEGTSEYGELFF. The CDR3 coding sequence is TGCGTCAGCAGCCAAGAGGGGACTAGCGAGTACGGGGAGCTGTTTTTT.

This clonotype came up once. The junction and the germline gene differ at one end; a read error may be behind it. This chain uses TRBV4-3 with TRBJ1-1; a possible D gene is TRBD1 (5 bases). Germline-derived CDR1 and CDR2 are LGHNA and YSLEER. This CDR3 comprises 15 residues. CDR3 sequence (DNA): TGCGCCAGCAGCCAAGAACCGTGGGGGTGGACTGAAGCCTTCTTT. This codes for CASSQEPWGWTEAFF.

In its sample, this clonotype was seen a few times. The V gene is TRBV20-1, the J gene TRBJ2-5; a weak D match, TRBD2 (5 bases). Germline CDR1 and CDR2: DFQATT and SNEGSKA (reference sequence). This CDR3 comprises 15 residues. Trimming left V 6 bases short and J 1 base short, with 18 bases between. The CDR3 DNA reads as TGCAGTGCCAGTCCTCCGCAACTAGTCCAAGAGACCCAGTACTTC. Its translation is CSASPPQLVQETQYF.